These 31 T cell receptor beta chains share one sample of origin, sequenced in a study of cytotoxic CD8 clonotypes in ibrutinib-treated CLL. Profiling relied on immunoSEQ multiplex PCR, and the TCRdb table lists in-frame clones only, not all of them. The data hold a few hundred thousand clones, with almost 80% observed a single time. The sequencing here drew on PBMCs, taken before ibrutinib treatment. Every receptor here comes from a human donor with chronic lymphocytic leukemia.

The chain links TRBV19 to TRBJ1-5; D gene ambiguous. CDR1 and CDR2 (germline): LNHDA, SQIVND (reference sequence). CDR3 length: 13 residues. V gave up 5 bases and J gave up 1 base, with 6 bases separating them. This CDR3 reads CASSGQSNQPQHF. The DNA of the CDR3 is TGTGCCAGTAGTGGTCAGAGCAATCAGCCCCAGCATTTT. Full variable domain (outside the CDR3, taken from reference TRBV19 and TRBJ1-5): DGGITQSPKYLFRKEGQNVTLSCEQNLNHDAMYWYRQDPGQGLRLIYYSQIVNDFQKGDIAEGYSVSREKKESFPLTVTSAQKNPTAFYLCASSGQSNQPQHFGDGTRLSIL.

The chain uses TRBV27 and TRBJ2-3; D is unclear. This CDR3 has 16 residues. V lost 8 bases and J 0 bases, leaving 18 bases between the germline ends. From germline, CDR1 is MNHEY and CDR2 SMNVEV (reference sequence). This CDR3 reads CASRHFAITSTDTQYF. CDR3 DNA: TGTGCCAGCCGGCATTTTGCGATCACTAGCACAGATACGCAGTATTTT.

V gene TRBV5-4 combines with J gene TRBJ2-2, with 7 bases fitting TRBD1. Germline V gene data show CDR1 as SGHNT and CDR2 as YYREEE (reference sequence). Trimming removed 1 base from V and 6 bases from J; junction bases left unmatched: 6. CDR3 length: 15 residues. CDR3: CASSLTGVGAGELFF. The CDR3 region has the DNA TGTGCCAGCAGCTTGACAGGGGTTGGGGCCGGGGAGCTGTTTTTT.

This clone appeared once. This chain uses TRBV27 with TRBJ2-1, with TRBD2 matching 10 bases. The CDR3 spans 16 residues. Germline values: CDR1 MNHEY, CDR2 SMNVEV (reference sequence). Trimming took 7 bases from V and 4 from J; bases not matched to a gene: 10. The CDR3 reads CASIFSGRWVYNEQFF. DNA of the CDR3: TGTGCCAGCATTTTTAGCGGGAGGTGGGTATACAATGAGCAGTTCTTC.

The CDR3 coding sequence is TGTGCCAGCAGCACTCTAGGGACAGGGGCCTACGAGCAGTACTTC. It is translated as CASSTLGTGAYEQYF. This chain joins TRBV9 and TRBJ2-7; 10 bases line up with TRBD1. This CDR3 has 15 amino acids. The germline CDR1 and CDR2 sequences are SGDLS and YYNGEE. After removal of 4 bases from V and 2 bases from J, the junction contained 6 bases not matched to a gene. The complete variable domain, with remaining parts taken from reference TRBV9 and TRBJ2-7, reads DSGVTQTPKHLITATGQRVTLRCSPRSGDLSVYWYQQSLDQGLQFLIQYYNGEERAKGNILERFSAQQFPDLHSELNLSSLELGDSALYFCASSTLGTGAYEQYFGPGTRLTVT.

CDR3 sequence: CASSLFRELFF. Here the CDR3 DNA reads TGTGCCAGCAGCTTATTTAGGGAGCTGTTTTTT. The genes are TRBV7-2 and TRBJ2-2; D not resolved. V lost 2 bases and J 9 bases, leaving 4 bases between the germline ends. CDR1 is SGHTA, CDR2 FQGNSA, per germline. The CDR3 consists of 11 residues.

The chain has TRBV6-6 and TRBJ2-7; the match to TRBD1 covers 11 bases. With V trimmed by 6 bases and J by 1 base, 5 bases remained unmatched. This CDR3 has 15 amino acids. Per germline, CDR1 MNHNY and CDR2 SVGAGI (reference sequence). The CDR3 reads CASSIGQGASYEQYF. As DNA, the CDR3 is TGTGCCAGCAGCATAGGACAGGGGGCTTCCTACGAGCAGTACTTC.

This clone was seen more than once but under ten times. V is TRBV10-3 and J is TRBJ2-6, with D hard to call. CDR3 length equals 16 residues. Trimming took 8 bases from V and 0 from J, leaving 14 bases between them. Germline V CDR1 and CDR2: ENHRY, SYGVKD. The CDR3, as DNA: TGTGCCATCTCAGTCCGCCCCCGCTCTGGGGCCAACGTCCTGACTTTC. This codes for CAISVRPRSGANVLTF.

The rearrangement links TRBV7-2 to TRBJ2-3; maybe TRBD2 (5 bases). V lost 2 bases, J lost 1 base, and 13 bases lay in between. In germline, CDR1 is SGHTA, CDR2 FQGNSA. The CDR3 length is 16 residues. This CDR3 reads CASSLILASGTDTQYF. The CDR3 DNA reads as TGTGCCAGCAGCTTAATCCTAGCTAGTGGCACAGATACGCAGTATTTT.

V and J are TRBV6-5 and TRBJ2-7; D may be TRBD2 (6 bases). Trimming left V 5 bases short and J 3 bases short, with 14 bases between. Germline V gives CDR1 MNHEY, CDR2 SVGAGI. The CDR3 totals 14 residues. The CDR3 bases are TGTGCCAGCAGTCGGGACGGCGGGAACTACGAGCAGTACTTC. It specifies CASSRDGGNYEQYF.

The CDR3 here is CASRYIDTYEQYF. As DNA, the CDR3 is TGTGCCAGCAGGTACATTGACACCTACGAGCAGTACTTC. V usage is TRBV5-6 and J usage is TRBJ2-7, with no clear D. Germline V gene sequence: CDR1 SGHDT, CDR2 YYEEEE. The CDR3 has 13 amino acids. V lost 5 bases and J 2 bases, leaving 11 bases between the germline ends. The full variable domain, with the rest looked up from reference TRBV5-6 and TRBJ2-7, is DAGVTQSPTHLIKTRGQQVTLRCSPKSGHDTVSWYQQALGQGPQFIFQYYEEEERQRGNFPDRFSGHQFPNYSSELNVNALLLGDSALYLCASRYIDTYEQYFGPGTRLTVT.

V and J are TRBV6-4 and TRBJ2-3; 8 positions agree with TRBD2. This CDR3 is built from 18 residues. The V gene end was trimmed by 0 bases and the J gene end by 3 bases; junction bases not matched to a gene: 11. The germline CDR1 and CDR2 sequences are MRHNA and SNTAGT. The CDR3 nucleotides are TGTGCCAGCAGTGACTCCCACAGCGGGAGTGGCCCGACAGATACGCAGTATTTT. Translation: CASSDSHSGSGPTDTQYF.

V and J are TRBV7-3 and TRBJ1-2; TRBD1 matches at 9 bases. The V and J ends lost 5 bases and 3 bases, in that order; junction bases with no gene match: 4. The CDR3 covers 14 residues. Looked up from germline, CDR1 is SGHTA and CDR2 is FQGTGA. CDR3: CASSPDRGDYGYTF. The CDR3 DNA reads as TGTGCCAGCAGCCCGGACAGGGGAGACTATGGCTACACCTTC.

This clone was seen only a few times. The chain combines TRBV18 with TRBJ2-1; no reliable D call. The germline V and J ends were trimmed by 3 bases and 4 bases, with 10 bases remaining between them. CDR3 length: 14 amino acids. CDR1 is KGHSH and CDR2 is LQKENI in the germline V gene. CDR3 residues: CASSPSQQYNEQFF. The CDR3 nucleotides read TGTGCCAGCTCACCGAGTCAGCAGTACAATGAGCAGTTCTTC. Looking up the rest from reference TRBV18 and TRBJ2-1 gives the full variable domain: NAGVMQNPRHLVRRRGQEARLRCSPMKGHSHVYWYRQLPEEGLKFMVYLQKENIIDESGMPKERFSAEFPKEGPSILRIQQVVRGDSAAYFCASSPSQQYNEQFFGPGTRLTVL.

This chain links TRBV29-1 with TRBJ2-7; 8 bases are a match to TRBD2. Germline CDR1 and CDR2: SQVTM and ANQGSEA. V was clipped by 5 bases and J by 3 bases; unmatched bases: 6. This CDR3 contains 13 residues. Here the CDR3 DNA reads TGCAGCGTTCGGGAGGGGAGCATCTACGAGCAGTACTTC. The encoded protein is CSVREGSIYEQYF.

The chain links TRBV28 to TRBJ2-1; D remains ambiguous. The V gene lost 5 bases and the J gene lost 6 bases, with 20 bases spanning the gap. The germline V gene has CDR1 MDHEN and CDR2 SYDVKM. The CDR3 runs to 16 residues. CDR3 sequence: CASSPPRRSRRNEQFF. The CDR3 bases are TGTGCCAGCAGTCCACCTCGCAGGAGTCGGCGCAATGAGCAGTTCTTC. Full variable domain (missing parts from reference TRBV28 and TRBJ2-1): DVKVTQSSRYLVKRTGEKVFLECVQDMDHENMFWYRQDPGLGLRLIYFSYDVKMKEKGDIPEGYSVSREKKERFSLILESASTNQTSMYLCASSPPRRSRRNEQFFGPGTRLTVL.

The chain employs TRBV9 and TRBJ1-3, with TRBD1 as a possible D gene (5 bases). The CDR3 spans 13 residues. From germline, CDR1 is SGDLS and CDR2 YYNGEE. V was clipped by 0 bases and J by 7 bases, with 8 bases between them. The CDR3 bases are TGTGCCAGCAGCGTAGCCGGGGCCAACACCATATATTTT. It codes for CASSVAGANTIYF.

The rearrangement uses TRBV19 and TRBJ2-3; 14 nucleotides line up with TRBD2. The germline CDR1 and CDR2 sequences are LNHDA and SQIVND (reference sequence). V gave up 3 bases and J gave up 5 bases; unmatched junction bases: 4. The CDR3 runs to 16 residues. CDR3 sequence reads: CASSILGLAGGDTQYF. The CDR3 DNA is TGTGCCAGTAGTATTCTAGGACTAGCGGGAGGAGATACGCAGTATTTT.

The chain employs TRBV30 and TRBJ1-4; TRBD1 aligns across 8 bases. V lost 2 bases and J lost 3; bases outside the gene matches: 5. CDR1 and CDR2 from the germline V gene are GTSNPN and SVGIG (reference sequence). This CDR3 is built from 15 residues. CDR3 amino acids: CAWSYTGGPNEKLFF. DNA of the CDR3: TGTGCCTGGAGTTATACAGGGGGACCTAATGAAAAACTGTTTTTT. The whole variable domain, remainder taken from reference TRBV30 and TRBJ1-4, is SQTIHQWPATLVQPVGSPLSLECTVEGTSNPNLYWYRQAAGRGLQLLFYSVGIGQISSEVPQNLSASRPQDRQFILSSKKLLLSDSGFYLCAWSYTGGPNEKLFFGSGTQLSVL.

This chain's CDR3 is CASSLAGGVWSYNEQFF. The CDR3, as DNA: TGTGCCAGCAGCTTAGCGGGAGGGGTTTGGTCCTACAATGAGCAGTTCTTC. The chain carries TRBV7-2 and TRBJ2-1; 7 bases map to TRBD2. The CDR3 loop spans 17 amino acids. After removal of 0 bases from V and 1 base from J, the junction contained 6 bases not matched to a gene. Germline lookup yields CDR1 SGHTA and CDR2 FQGNSA.

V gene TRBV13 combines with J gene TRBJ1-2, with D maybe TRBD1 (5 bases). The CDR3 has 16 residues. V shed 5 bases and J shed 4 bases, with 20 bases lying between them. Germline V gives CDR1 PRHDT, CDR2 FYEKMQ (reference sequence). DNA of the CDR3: TGTGCCAGCAGCCCCAAGTTGGGGGGAGCAGTCTATGGCTACACCTTC. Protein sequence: CASSPKLGGAVYGYTF.

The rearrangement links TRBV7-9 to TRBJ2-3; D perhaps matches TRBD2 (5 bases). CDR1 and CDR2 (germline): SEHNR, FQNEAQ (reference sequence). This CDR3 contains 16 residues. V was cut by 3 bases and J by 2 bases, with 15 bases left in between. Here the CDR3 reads CASSFAAVRATDTQYF. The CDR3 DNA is TGTGCCAGCAGCTTCGCGGCCGTGCGGGCCACAGATACGCAGTATTTT. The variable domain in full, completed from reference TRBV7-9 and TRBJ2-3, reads DTGVSQNPRHKITKRGQNVTFRCDPISEHNRLYWYRQTLGQGPEFLTYFQNEAQLEKSRLLSDRFSAERPKGSFSTLEIQRTEQGDSAMYLCASSFAAVRATDTQYFGPGTRLTVL.

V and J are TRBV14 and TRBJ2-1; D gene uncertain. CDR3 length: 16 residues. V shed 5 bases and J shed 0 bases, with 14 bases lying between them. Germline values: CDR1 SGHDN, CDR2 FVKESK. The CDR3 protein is CASSSRPFSSYNEQFF. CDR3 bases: TGTGCCAGCAGCTCCCGTCCCTTTAGCTCCTACAATGAGCAGTTCTTC.

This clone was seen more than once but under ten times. The CDR3 reads CASRSGGAQLYGYTF. CDR3 in DNA: TGTGCCAGCAGGTCCGGAGGGGCTCAACTCTATGGCTACACCTTC. This chain joins TRBV28 and TRBJ1-2; perhaps TRBD1 as D (5 bases). V lost 6 bases and J lost 4, with 18 bases in between. CDR3 size: 15 residues. Germline values: CDR1 MDHEN, CDR2 SYDVKM.

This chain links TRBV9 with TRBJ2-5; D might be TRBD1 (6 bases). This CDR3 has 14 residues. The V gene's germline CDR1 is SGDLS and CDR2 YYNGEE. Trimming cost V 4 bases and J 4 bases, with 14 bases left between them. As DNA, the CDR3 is TGTGCCAGCAGCCGACAGGTCGTAGGAGAGACCCAGTACTTC. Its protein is CASSRQVVGETQYF.

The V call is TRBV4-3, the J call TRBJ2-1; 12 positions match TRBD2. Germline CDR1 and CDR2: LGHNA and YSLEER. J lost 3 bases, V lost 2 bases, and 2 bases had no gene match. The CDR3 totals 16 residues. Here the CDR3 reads CASSQWTSGDYNEQFF. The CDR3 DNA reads TGCGCCAGCAGCCAATGGACTAGCGGGGACTACAATGAGCAGTTCTTC.

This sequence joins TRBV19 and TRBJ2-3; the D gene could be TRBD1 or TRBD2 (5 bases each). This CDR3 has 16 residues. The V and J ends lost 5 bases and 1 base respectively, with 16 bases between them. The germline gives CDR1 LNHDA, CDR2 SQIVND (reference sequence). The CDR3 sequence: CASSPGPSRGTDTQYF. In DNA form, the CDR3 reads TGTGCCAGTAGTCCCGGGCCTAGCAGGGGCACAGATACGCAGTATTTT.

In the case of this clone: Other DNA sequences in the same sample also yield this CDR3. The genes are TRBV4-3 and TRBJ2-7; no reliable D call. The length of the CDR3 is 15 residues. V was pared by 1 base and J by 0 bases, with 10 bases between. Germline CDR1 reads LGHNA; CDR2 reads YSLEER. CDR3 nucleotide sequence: TGCGCCAGCAGCCAAGTGTTGGCCGGCTCCTACGAGCAGTACTTC. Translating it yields CASSQVLAGSYEQYF.

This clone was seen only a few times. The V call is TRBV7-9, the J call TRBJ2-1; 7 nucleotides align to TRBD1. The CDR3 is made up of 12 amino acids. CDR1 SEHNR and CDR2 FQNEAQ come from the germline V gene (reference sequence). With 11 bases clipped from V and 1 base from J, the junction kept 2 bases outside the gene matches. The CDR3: CAYRGSYNEQFF. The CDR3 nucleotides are TGTGCCTACAGGGGTTCCTACAATGAGCAGTTCTTC. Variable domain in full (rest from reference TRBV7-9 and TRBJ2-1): DTGVSQNPRHKITKRGQNVTFRCDPISEHNRLYWYRQTLGQGPEFLTYFQNEAQLEKSRLLSDRFSAERPKGSFSTLEIQRTEQGDSAMYLCAYRGSYNEQFFGPGTRLTVL.

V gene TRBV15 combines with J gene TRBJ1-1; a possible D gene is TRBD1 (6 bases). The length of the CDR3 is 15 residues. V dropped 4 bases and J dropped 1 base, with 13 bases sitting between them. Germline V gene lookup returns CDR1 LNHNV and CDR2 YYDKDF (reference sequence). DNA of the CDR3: TGTGCCACCAGCATAGTACCGACAGGGAACACTGAAGCTTTCTTT. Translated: CATSIVPTGNTEAFF.

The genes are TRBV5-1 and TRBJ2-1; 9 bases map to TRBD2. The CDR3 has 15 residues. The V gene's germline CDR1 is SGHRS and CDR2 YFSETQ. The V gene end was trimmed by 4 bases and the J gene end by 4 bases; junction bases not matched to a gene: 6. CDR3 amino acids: CASSVAGVVYNEQFF. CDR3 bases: TGCGCCAGCAGCGTAGCGGGAGTAGTTTACAATGAGCAGTTCTTC.